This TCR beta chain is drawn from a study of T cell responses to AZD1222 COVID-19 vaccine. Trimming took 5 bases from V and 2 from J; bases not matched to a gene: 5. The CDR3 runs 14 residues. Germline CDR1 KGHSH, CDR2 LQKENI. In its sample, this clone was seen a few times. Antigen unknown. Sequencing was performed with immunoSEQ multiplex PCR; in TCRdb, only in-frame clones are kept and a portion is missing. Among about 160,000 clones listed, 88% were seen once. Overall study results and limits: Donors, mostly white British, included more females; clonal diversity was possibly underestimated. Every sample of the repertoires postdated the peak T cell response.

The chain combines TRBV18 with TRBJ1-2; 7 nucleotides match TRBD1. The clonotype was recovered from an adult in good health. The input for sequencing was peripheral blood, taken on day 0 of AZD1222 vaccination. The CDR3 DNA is TGTGCCAGCTCAATCACAGGGGAGAACTATGGCTACACCTTC. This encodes CASSITGENYGYTF.